This TCR beta chain was captured by sequencing in a study of blood T cell repertoires in COVID-19. Trimming cost V 0 bases and J 5 bases, with 11 bases left between them. The CDR3 contains 15 residues. The germline V gene encodes CDR1 ENHRY and CDR2 SYGVKD. Measured with immunoSEQ multiplex PCR; TCRdb has only the in-frame clones, and not every one. Of around 46,000 clones listed, 80% to 90% were seen once; the top ten hold under 40%. The rearrangement joins TRBV10-3 to TRBJ1-5, with D tentatively TRBD1 (6 bases). This sequence originates from a woman older than 75 with COVID-19, enrolled during active disease. The sample comprised peripheral blood. The CDR3 DNA sequence: TGTGCCATCAGTGAGTCAGGACAGCTCGATCAGCCCCAGCATTTT. Translating it yields CAISESGQLDQPQHF.